This T cell receptor (beta chain) comes out of a study of blood T cell repertoires in COVID-19. The protocol was immunoSEQ multiplex PCR, while the TCRdb copy is restricted to in-frame clones and leaves out a portion. The sample comprises under 300,000 clones, around 86% of which are singletons, and 2% to 2.5% rests with the top ten. Germline V gives CDR1 KGHSH, CDR2 LQKENI. The trim removed 3 bases at V and 3 bases at J, leaving 11 bases unmatched. The CDR3 is 17 amino acids. This chain joins TRBV18 and TRBJ2-3; 8 nucleotides agree with TRBD1. This receptor was obtained from a man aged 25 to 40 who had recovered from COVID-19. Sequenced: peripheral blood. The CDR3, as DNA: TGTGCCAGCTCACCTTGGCTAACGGACAGGGCTACAGATACGCAGTATTTT. This translates into CASSPWLTDRATDTQYF.